This passage covers 32 T cell receptor beta chains from one sample sequenced in a study of PD-1 blockade in classical Hodgkin lymphoma. Clones were sequenced by immunoSEQ multiplex PCR, and TCRdb holds only the in-frame ones, with some missing. The sample has 90,000 to 140,000 clones, around nine tenths seen once. Time point given: cycle 4 day 1 (C4D1), after six to seven weeks of nivolumab. Brentuximab vedotin exposure varied, and every patient relapsed after autologous stem cell transplantation. Here the sequenced sample was peripheral blood mononuclear cells (PBMCs), taken before the fourth cycle of nivolumab. The source is a human donor with classical Hodgkin lymphoma.

The chain employs TRBV10-2 and TRBJ1-2; D might be TRBD1 (5 bases). Germline V gene data show CDR1 as WSHSY and CDR2 as SAAADI. CDR3 length: 14 residues. With 7 bases removed from V and 3 bases from J, the gap between germline ends came to 15 bases. CDR3 sequence (DNA): TGCGCCAGCACGGGGGGAAAATTCGACTATGGCTACACCTTC. It yields the protein CASTGGKFDYGYTF.

The chain links TRBV5-6 to TRBJ1-4, with 7 bases aligning to TRBD1. The V gene's germline CDR1 is SGHDT and CDR2 YYEEEE. CDR3 size: 16 residues. With V trimmed by 4 bases and J by 4 bases, 10 bases remained unmatched. This CDR3 is CASSLKQGHGNEKLFF. As DNA, the CDR3 is TGTGCCAGCAGCCTTAAACAGGGGCACGGTAATGAAAAACTGTTTTTT.

The gene calls are TRBV7-9 and TRBJ2-1, with D unclear. The CDR3 has 15 amino acids. Germline CDR1 SEHNR, CDR2 FQNEAQ (reference sequence). The ends were cut back, 2 bases at V and 5 bases at J, with 13 bases in the middle. The DNA of the CDR3 is TGTGCCAGCAGCTTAAAAAGGCGGAAAAACAATGAGCAGTTCTTC. It translates to CASSLKRRKNNEQFF.

The rearrangement links TRBV7-2 to TRBJ1-2; the match to TRBD1 covers 7 bases. The CDR3 covers 13 residues. With 5 bases clipped from V and 7 bases from J, the junction kept 7 bases outside the gene matches. Germline lookup yields CDR1 SGHTA and CDR2 FQGNSA. The CDR3 sequence: CASSPTGRGGYTF. The CDR3 DNA follows: TGTGCCAGCAGCCCGACAGGGAGAGGTGGCTACACCTTC. Filled out from reference TRBV7-2 and TRBJ1-2, the complete variable domain reads GAGVSQSPSNKVTEKGKDVELRCDPISGHTALYWYRQSLGQGLEFLIYFQGNSAPDKSGLPSDRFSAERTGGSVSTLTIQRTQQEDSAVYLCASSPTGRGGYTFGSGTRLTVV.

The chain carries TRBV5-5 and TRBJ1-5; 8 bases agree with TRBD1. V gave up 4 bases and J gave up 2 bases; unmatched junction bases: 11. This CDR3 contains 17 residues. Germline assignment: CDR1 SGHKS and CDR2 YYEKEE (reference sequence). For the CDR3, the DNA is TGTGCCAGCAGCGCCGACAGGGGCGCCGGCGGCAATCAGCCCCAGCATTTT. It translates to CASSADRGAGGNQPQHF.

V and J are TRBV13 and TRBJ2-3; D not resolved. The CDR3 has 14 amino acids. Trimming left V 0 bases short and J 7 bases short, with 11 bases between. CDR1 and CDR2 from the germline V gene are PRHDT and FYEKMQ (reference sequence). CDR3 in DNA: TGTGCCAGCAGCTTAGGCGGGCGGCCAAATACGCAGTATTTT. Translating it yields CASSLGGRPNTQYF.

The chain has TRBV28 and TRBJ1-2; D is undetermined. Trimming removed 5 bases at V and 6 bases at J, with 13 bases between. CDR3 length: 13 residues. Per germline, CDR1 MDHEN and CDR2 SYDVKM. The CDR3 region has the DNA TGTGCCAGCAGTCTCCACCCCTCTGATGGCTACACCTTC. As protein: CASSLHPSDGYTF.

The chain uses TRBV21-1 and TRBJ2-7; the table assigns TRBD1, which was not confirmed against the DNA. TRBV21-1 is noted as a pseudogene. The CDR3 contains 12 residues. The CDR3 DNA follows: TGTGCCAGCTGGACAGGGGGTTACGAGCAGTACTTC. Protein sequence: CASWTGGYEQYF.

This chain links TRBV7-9 with TRBJ2-3; no definite D call. Germline V CDR1 and CDR2: SEHNR, FQNEAQ (reference sequence). The CDR3 loop spans 15 amino acids. Deletions cut 4 bases from V and 0 bases from J, with 11 bases between. This CDR3 is CASSSGAGSTDTQYF. The CDR3 DNA follows: TGTGCCAGCAGCTCCGGCGCCGGTAGCACAGATACGCAGTATTTT.

The V gene is TRBV5-4, the J gene TRBJ2-1, with no clear D. There are 12 residues in the CDR3. The germline gives CDR1 SGHNT, CDR2 YYREEE (reference sequence). V dropped 4 bases and J dropped 5 bases, with 7 bases sitting between them. CDR3 bases: TGTGCCAGCAGCCCAGGTAACAATGAGCAGTTCTTC. It codes for CASSPGNNEQFF.

This clone has a single count. The chain has TRBV27 and TRBJ2-7; D is perhaps TRBD1 (5 bases). Germline loops: CDR1 MNHEY, CDR2 SMNVEV (reference sequence). This CDR3 region has 13 residues. V gave up 4 bases and J gave up 4 bases, with 11 bases separating them. For the CDR3, the DNA is TGTGCCAGCAGTTCAGGGAATTCATACGAGCAGTACTTC. Its protein product is CASSSGNSYEQYF.

Judged by abundance, this clone is hyperexpanded. The chain employs TRBV28 and TRBJ1-5; a possible D gene is TRBD1 (6 bases). Trimming stripped 2 bases from V and 1 base from J, with 9 bases between. The CDR3 spans 15 residues. Looked up from germline, CDR1 is MDHEN and CDR2 is SYDVKM. The CDR3 sequence is CASSLIQGSNQPQHF. CDR3 sequence (DNA): TGTGCCAGCAGTTTAATTCAGGGGAGCAATCAGCCCCAGCATTTT.

This clone was counted once. V is TRBV12-1 and J is TRBJ1-5; no check of the table's D call, TRBD1, against the DNA was made. TRBV12-1 is assigned pseudogene status. The CDR3 is 19 residues long. This CDR3 is CASDDRDRGPPRSNQPQHF. The CDR3 nucleotides are TGTGCCAGCGACGACCGGGACAGGGGACCCCCCCGGAGCAATCAGCCCCAGCATTTT.

CDR3 DNA sequence: TGTGCCAGCACCTCCGGCTATGGCTACACCTTC. Amino acids: CASTSGYGYTF. V is TRBV5-4 and J is TRBJ1-2; no reliable D call. The germline V and J ends were trimmed by 6 bases and 4 bases, with 7 bases remaining between them. The CDR3 consists of 11 residues. Germline V gene lookup returns CDR1 SGHNT and CDR2 YYREEE (reference sequence).

The J gene is TRBJ2-1, the V gene TRBV6-4; 8 bases align to TRBD2. The germline V gene encodes CDR1 MRHNA and CDR2 SNTAGT. The CDR3 loop spans 12 amino acids. V was clipped by 8 bases and J by 4 bases; unmatched bases: 1. CDR3 nucleotides: TGTGCCAGCCGGGGGGGTTACAATGAGCAGTTCTTC. Its protein is CASRGGYNEQFF.

V and J are TRBV18 and TRBJ1-1; TRBD1 is a possible D gene (6 bases). The germline CDR1 and CDR2 sequences are KGHSH and LQKENI. CDR3 length: 14 residues. Trimming stripped 6 bases from V and 5 bases from J, with 16 bases between. The CDR3 bases are TGTGCCAGCTCCCATGAGCCAGGGGCGACTGAAGCTTTCTTT. As protein: CASSHEPGATEAFF.

This chain links TRBV4-1 with TRBJ1-2, with D perhaps TRBD1 (6 bases). The CDR3 runs 14 residues. CDR1 is MGHRA, CDR2 YSYEKL, per germline. The V end was cut by 3 bases, the J end by 8 bases, with 16 bases between. The CDR3 sequence: CASSQGYTGNGYTF. The CDR3, as DNA: TGCGCCAGCAGCCAGGGGTACACAGGGAACGGCTACACCTTC.

The V and J genes are TRBV5-4 and TRBJ2-7; D not resolved. V dropped 4 bases and J dropped 0 bases, with 14 bases sitting between them. The CDR3 spans 15 residues. CDR1 is SGHNT and CDR2 is YYREEE in the germline V gene (reference sequence). As DNA, the CDR3 is TGTGCCAGCAGCCCCCAGGCCAAGAGCTCCTACGAGCAGTACTTC. Amino acids: CASSPQAKSSYEQYF. Variable domain in full (rest from reference TRBV5-4 and TRBJ2-7): ETGVTQSPTHLIKTRGQQVTLRCSSQSGHNTVSWYQQALGQGPQFIFQYYREEENGRGNFPPRFSGLQFPNYSSELNVNALELDDSALYLCASSPQAKSSYEQYFGPGTRLTVT.

This rearrangement joins TRBV7-8 to TRBJ2-1; 7 nucleotides line up with TRBD1. The CDR3 length is 15 residues. Germline V lookup: CDR1 SGHVS, CDR2 FQNEAQ. J gave up 4 bases and V 2 bases, and 5 bases lay outside the gene matches. CDR3 protein: CASSLRQGIYNEQFF. In nucleotides, the CDR3 is TGTGCCAGCAGCTTAAGACAGGGTATATACAATGAGCAGTTCTTC.

The genes are TRBV6-5 and TRBJ2-5, with a tentative D call TRBD1 (5 bases). The CDR3 extends over 13 amino acids. From germline, CDR1 is MNHEY and CDR2 SVGAGI. Trimming took off 8 bases at V and 5 bases at J, with 15 bases between the two ends. CDR3 protein: CASAFQGWETQYF. The CDR3 nucleotides read TGTGCCAGCGCGTTCCAGGGCTGGGAGACCCAGTACTTC.

The rearrangement joins TRBV5-1 to TRBJ2-7; D is perhaps TRBD1 (5 bases). Trimming removed 1 base from V and 7 bases from J, with 9 bases in between. The CDR3 contains 12 residues. CDR1 and CDR2 (germline): SGHRS, YFSETQ. The CDR3 coding sequence is TGCGCCAGCAGCTTGACGACAGAAGAGCAGTACTTC. Translating gives CASSLTTEEQYF.

This clone was counted a single time. J is TRBJ2-7 and V is TRBV30, with D possibly being TRBD1 (5 bases). V was trimmed by 0 bases and J by 3 bases, leaving 21 bases between them. The CDR3 is made up of 17 amino acids. From germline, CDR1 is GTSNPN and CDR2 SVGIG (reference sequence). CDR3 sequence reads: CAWSVEGATGYGYEQYF. The CDR3 DNA reads as TGTGCCTGGAGTGTGGAAGGGGCGACTGGCTATGGCTACGAGCAGTACTTC.

The chain carries TRBV5-6 and TRBJ1-2, with 9 positions matching TRBD1. The length of the CDR3 is 15 residues. V gave up 4 bases and J gave up 5 bases; unmatched junction bases: 9. Germline CDR1 SGHDT, CDR2 YYEEEE. The CDR3 DNA follows: TGTGCCAGCAGCCTTAGACAGGGGGTTAGGTATGGCTACACCTTC. Residues: CASSLRQGVRYGYTF.

This clone was detected a few times. This sequence joins TRBV5-1 and TRBJ1-4; D may be TRBD1 (5 bases). Per germline, CDR1 SGHRS and CDR2 YFSETQ. The CDR3 runs to 13 residues. With 4 bases removed from V and 8 bases from J, the gap between germline ends came to 12 bases. The CDR3 spells CASSLPHREKLFF. The CDR3 DNA sequence: TGCGCCAGCAGCCTGCCGCACAGGGAAAAACTGTTTTTT.

The V call is TRBV21-1, the J call TRBJ2-3; the table's D call of TRBD2 was not tested on the DNA. TRBV21-1 represents a pseudogene. CDR3 length: 15 residues. Written as DNA, the CDR3 is TGTGCCAGCCCCAAAGGGGGGAGGATCACAGATACGCAGTATTTT. It encodes CASPKGGRITDTQYF.

The CDR3 loop reads CATSRGGLAGGSYNEQFF. As DNA, the CDR3 is TGTGCCACCAGCAGAGGAGGACTAGCGGGAGGTTCCTACAATGAGCAGTTCTTC. This rearrangement joins TRBV15 to TRBJ2-1, with 14 bases identical to TRBD2. Germline V CDR1 and CDR2: LNHNV, YYDKDF (reference sequence). This CDR3 spans 18 amino acids. With V trimmed by 1 base and J by 1 base, 3 bases remained unmatched.

This clone was observed a single time. The chain employs TRBV29-1 and TRBJ2-7; D may be TRBD2 (6 bases). Trimming took off 7 bases at V and 3 bases at J, with 19 bases between the two ends. CDR3 length equals 14 residues. Looked up from germline, CDR1 is SQVTM and CDR2 is ANQGSEA. The CDR3 nucleotides are TGCAGCGCCGGGGGTCCTATTGGGAACTACGAGCAGTACTTC. This encodes CSAGGPIGNYEQYF.

The chain recombines TRBV29-1 with TRBJ2-2; D remains ambiguous. Per the germline V gene, CDR1 is SQVTM and CDR2 is ANQGSEA. The V and J ends lost 6 bases and 7 bases respectively, with 9 bases between them. The CDR3 runs 11 residues. Here the CDR3 reads CSVPFHGELFF. The CDR3, as DNA: TGCAGCGTCCCTTTCCACGGGGAGCTGTTTTTT.

This clone appeared once. The rearrangement joins TRBV19 to TRBJ2-1; possible D gene TRBD1, 6 bases. This CDR3 spans 13 amino acids. CDR1 is LNHDA and CDR2 is SQIVND in the germline V gene (reference sequence). Trimming left V 7 bases short and J 8 bases short, with 15 bases between. CDR3 residues: CASTNSGGDEQFF. The CDR3 DNA sequence: TGTGCCAGTACTAACAGTGGGGGCGATGAGCAGTTCTTC.

This clone appeared once. This chain uses TRBV30 with TRBJ2-3; 7 positions agree with TRBD1. The V gene's germline CDR1 is GTSNPN and CDR2 SVGIG (reference sequence). This CDR3 is 16 amino acids long. Losses at the gene ends were 1 base for V and 2 bases for J; bases not matched to a gene: 9. CDR3 sequence (DNA): TGTGCCTGGAGTGGGTACAGGGGCCTCATCACAGATACGCAGTATTTT. Translation gives CAWSGYRGLITDTQYF. The whole variable domain, remainder taken from reference TRBV30 and TRBJ2-3, is SQTIHQWPATLVQPVGSPLSLECTVEGTSNPNLYWYRQAAGRGLQLLFYSVGIGQISSEVPQNLSASRPQDRQFILSSKKLLLSDSGFYLCAWSGYRGLITDTQYFGPGTRLTVL.

The CDR3 is CASSQDGGSYEQYF. The CDR3, as DNA: TGTGCCAGCAGCCAAGATGGGGGCTCCTACGAGCAGTACTTC. This sequence joins TRBV4-2 and TRBJ2-7; the D gene could be TRBD1 or TRBD2 (5 bases each). The V end lost 0 bases, the J end lost 0 bases, and 6 bases lay between the germline ends. Germline V lookup: CDR1 LGHNA, CDR2 YNFKEQ. This CDR3 spans 14 amino acids.

The rearrangement links TRBV5-1 to TRBJ2-7, with D perhaps matching TRBD1 or TRBD2 (5 bases each). V gave up 0 bases and J gave up 0 bases, with 13 bases separating them. Germline V gives CDR1 SGHRS, CDR2 YFSETQ. CDR3 length: 16 amino acids. As DNA, the CDR3 is TGCGCCAGCAGCTTGGGGGACGCAACGAGCTCCTACGAGCAGTACTTC. Its translation is CASSLGDATSSYEQYF.